Below, 5 T cell receptor beta chains from the same sample are listed, as sequenced in a study of T cells in localized non-small cell lung cancer. Some clones are missing from TCRdb's copy, which holds only in-frame ones; the method was immunoSEQ multiplex PCR. The sample records some 2,000 clones, roughly 36% being singletons. The sequencing used normal lung tissue next to the tumor, collected before any cancer treatment. The receptors come from a male donor aged 60 or over with stage III squamous cell lung carcinoma.

The J gene is TRBJ1-2, the V gene TRBV19; D is possibly TRBD1 (6 bases). This CDR3 spans 13 amino acids. Germline-derived CDR1 and CDR2 are LNHDA and SQIVND (reference sequence). The germline V and J ends were trimmed by 5 bases and 4 bases, with 11 bases remaining between them. The chain's CDR3 is CASSGQFLYGYTF. The CDR3 DNA sequence: TGTGCCAGTAGTGGACAGTTCCTCTATGGCTACACCTTC.

This clone counts as medium-sized (0.01 to 0.1%). The CDR3 protein is CAISEWGVGPFF. The sequenced part of the CDR3 DNA is TGTGCCATCAGTGAGTGGGGTGTTGGGCCTTTC. The J gene is TRBJ1-1, the V gene TRBV10-3; no firm D call. The missing CDR3 end, 1 residue past where the read stops, is filled in from the germline J gene. Deletions cut 1 base from V and 12 bases from J, with 12 bases between. The germline V gene encodes CDR1 ENHRY and CDR2 SYGVKD. The CDR3 spans 12 residues.

The V call is TRBV9, the J call TRBJ2-5; 14 bases line up with TRBD2. CDR1 and CDR2 (germline): SGDLS, YYNGEE. The V and J ends lost 5 bases and 6 bases, in that order; junction bases with no gene match: 6. The CDR3 sequence is 15 residues long. CDR3 in DNA: TGTGCCAGCAGAAGGACTAGCGGGGGGCCGCAGACCCAGTACTTC. Its translation is CASRRTSGGPQTQYF. The full variable domain, with the rest looked up from reference TRBV9 and TRBJ2-5, is DSGVTQTPKHLITATGQRVTLRCSPRSGDLSVYWYQQSLDQGLQFLIQYYNGEERAKGNILERFSAQQFPDLHSELNLSSLELGDSALYFCASRRTSGGPQTQYFGPGTRLLVL.

This clone was counted a few times. The V and J genes are TRBV15 and TRBJ1-4; D perhaps matches TRBD1 (5 bases). The CDR3 length is 17 residues. The V and J ends lost 5 bases and 1 base respectively, with 17 bases between them. The germline V gene has CDR1 LNHNV and CDR2 YYDKDF (reference sequence). Here the CDR3 DNA reads TGTGCCACCAGCGGCCGGGACGGCCATCGAACTAATGAAAAACTGTTTTTT. Encoded protein: CATSGRDGHRTNEKLFF.

Details on this clone: Relative to the germline gene, one junction end is altered; a read error may explain this. The chain recombines TRBV6-8 with TRBJ2-3; tentative D call: TRBD2 (6 bases). The CDR3 is made up of 16 amino acids. CDR1 is MNHGY, CDR2 SAAAGT, per germline. CDR3 nucleotides: TGTGCCAGCAGTTACTTGGGCGGGACTTACATAGATATGCAGTATTTT. It translates to CASSYLGGTYIDMQYF.